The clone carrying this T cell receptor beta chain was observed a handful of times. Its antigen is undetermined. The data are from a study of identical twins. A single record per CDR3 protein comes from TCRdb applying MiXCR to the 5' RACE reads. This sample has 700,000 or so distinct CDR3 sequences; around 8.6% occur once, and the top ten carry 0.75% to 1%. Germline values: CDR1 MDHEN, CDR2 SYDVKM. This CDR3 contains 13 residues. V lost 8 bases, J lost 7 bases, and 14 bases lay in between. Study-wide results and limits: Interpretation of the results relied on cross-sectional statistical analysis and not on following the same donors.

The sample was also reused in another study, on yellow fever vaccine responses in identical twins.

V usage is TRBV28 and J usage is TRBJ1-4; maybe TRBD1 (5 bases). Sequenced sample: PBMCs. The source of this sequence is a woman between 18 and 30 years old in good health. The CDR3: CASGQGVGEKLFF. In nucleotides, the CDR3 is TGTGCCAGCGGCCAGGGAGTGGGTGAAAAACTGTTTTTT.